This TCR beta chain stems from a study of blood T cell repertoires in COVID-19. Study at large: The cDNA or gDNA used as material had been derived from T cells, B-cell-depleted T cells, or PBMCs.

The CDR3 is 16 residues long. Sequencing was performed with immunoSEQ multiplex PCR; in TCRdb, only in-frame clones are kept and a portion is missing. Among 140,000 to 150,000 clones listed, 85% were seen once. The chain carries TRBV1 and TRBJ1-2; the table assigns TRBD1, which was not confirmed against the DNA. TRBV1 is a pseudogene segment. Sequencing input: peripheral blood. This TCR was recovered from a woman in her 40s with active or convalescent COVID-19. As DNA, the CDR3 is TGCACCAGCAGCCAAGATCTTGACAGGGAGGTGGGTGGCTACACCTTC. Protein: CTSSQDLDREVGGYTF.